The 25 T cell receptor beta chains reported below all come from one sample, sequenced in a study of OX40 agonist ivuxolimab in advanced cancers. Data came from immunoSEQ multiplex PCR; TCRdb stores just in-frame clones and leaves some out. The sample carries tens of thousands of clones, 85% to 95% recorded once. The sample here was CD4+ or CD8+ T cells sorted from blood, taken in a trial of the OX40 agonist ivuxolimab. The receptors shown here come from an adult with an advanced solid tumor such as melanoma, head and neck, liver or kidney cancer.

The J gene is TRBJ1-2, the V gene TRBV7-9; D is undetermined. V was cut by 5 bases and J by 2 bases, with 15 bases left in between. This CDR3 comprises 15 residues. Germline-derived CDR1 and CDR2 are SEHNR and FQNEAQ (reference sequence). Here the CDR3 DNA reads TGTGCCAGCAGCCCCCTGGAGGGCGTAAACTATGGCTACACCTTC. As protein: CASSPLEGVNYGYTF. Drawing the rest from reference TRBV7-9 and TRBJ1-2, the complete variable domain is DTGVSQNPRHKITKRGQNVTFRCDPISEHNRLYWYRQTLGQGPEFLTYFQNEAQLEKSRLLSDRFSAERPKGSFSTLEIQRTEQGDSAMYLCASSPLEGVNYGYTFGSGTRLTVV.

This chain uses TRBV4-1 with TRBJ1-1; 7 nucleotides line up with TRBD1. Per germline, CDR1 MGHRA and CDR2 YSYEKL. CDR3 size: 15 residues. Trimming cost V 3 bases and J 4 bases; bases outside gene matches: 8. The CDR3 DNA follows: TGCGCCAGCAGCCAGAGCGAGGGGGCCCCCACTGAAGCTTTCTTT. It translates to CASSQSEGAPTEAFF.

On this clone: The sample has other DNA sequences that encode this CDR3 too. The CDR3 DNA is TGTGCCAGCAGCGTAGGTGATGAGCAGTTCTTC. It is translated as CASSVGDEQFF. The V gene is TRBV9, the J gene TRBJ2-1; D call uncertain. With 0 bases removed from V and 8 bases from J, the gap between germline ends came to 3 bases. The CDR3 consists of 11 residues. CDR1 and CDR2 from the germline V gene are SGDLS and YYNGEE.

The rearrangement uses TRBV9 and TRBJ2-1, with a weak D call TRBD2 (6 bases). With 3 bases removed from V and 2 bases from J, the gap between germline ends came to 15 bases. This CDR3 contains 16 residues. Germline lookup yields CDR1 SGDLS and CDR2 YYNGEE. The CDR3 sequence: CASSGHGSSAYNEQFF. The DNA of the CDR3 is TGTGCCAGCAGCGGACACGGGTCTAGCGCCTACAATGAGCAGTTCTTC.

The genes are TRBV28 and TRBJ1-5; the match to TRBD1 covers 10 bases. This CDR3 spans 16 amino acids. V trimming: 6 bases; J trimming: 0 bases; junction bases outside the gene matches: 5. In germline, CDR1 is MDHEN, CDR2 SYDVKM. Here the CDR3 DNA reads TGTGCCAGCAGCCTGGGACAGGGGTATAGCAATCAGCCCCAGCATTTT. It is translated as CASSLGQGYSNQPQHF.

The CDR3 protein is CASSLEEPSGRYTDTQYF. In nucleotides, the CDR3 is TGCGCCAGCAGCTTGGAAGAGCCTAGCGGGAGGTACACAGATACGCAGTATTTT. The chain couples TRBV5-1 to TRBJ2-3; 11 nucleotides align to TRBD2. Germline V gene lookup returns CDR1 SGHRS and CDR2 YFSETQ. CDR3 size: 18 residues. V shed 0 bases and J 2 bases; nucleotides not matched to a gene: 8.

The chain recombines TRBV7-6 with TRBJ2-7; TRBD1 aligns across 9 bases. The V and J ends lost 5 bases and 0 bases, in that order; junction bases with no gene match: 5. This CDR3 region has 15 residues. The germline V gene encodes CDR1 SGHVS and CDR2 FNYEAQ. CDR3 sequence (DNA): TGTGCCAGCAGCCCTGGGACAGGGAGCTCCTACGAGCAGTACTTC. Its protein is CASSPGTGSSYEQYF.

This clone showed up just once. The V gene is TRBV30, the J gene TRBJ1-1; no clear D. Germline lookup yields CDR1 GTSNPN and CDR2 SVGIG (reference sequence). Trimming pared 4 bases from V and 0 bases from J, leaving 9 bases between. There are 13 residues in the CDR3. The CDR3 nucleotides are TGTGCCTGGACAGGCCTTATGAACACTGAAGCTTTCTTT. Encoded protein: CAWTGLMNTEAFF.

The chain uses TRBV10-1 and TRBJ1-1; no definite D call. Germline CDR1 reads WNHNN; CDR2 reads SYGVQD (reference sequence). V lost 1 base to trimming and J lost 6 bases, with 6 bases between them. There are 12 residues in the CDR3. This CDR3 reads CASSELGPEAFF. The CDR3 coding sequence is TGCGCCAGCAGTGAGTTGGGTCCTGAAGCTTTCTTT.

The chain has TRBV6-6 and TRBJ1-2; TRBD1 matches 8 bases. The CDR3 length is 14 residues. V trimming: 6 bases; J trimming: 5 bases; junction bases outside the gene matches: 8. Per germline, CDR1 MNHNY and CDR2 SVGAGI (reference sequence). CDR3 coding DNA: TGTGCCAGCAGCCCCGGACAGGGCCCTTATGGCTACACCTTC. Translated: CASSPGQGPYGYTF.

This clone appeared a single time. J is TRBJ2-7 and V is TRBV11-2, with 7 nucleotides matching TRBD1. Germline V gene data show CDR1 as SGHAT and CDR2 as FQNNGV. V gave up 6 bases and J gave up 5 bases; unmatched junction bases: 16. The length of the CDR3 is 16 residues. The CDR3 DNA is TGTGCCAGCAGATCGAGGGGCGGCAGGGGGACCCACGAGCAGTACTTC. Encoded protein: CASRSRGGRGTHEQYF. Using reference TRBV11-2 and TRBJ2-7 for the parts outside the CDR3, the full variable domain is EAGVAQSPRYKIIEKRQSVAFWCNPISGHATLYWYQQILGQGPKLLIQFQNNGVVDDSQLPKDRFSAERLKGVDSTLKIQPAKLEDSAVYLCASRSRGGRGTHEQYFGPGTRLTVT.

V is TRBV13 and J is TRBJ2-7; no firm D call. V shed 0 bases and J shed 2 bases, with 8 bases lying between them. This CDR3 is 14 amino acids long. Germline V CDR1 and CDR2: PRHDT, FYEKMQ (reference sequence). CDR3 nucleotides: TGTGCCAGCAGCTTAGGCAGGCTCCCCTACGAGCAGTACTTC. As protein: CASSLGRLPYEQYF.

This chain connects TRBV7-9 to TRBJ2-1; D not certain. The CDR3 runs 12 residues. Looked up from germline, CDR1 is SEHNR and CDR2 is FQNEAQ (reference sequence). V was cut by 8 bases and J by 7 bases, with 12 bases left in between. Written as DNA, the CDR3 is TGTGCCAGCCTTTTACTTGGAAATGAGCAGTTCTTC. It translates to CASLLLGNEQFF.

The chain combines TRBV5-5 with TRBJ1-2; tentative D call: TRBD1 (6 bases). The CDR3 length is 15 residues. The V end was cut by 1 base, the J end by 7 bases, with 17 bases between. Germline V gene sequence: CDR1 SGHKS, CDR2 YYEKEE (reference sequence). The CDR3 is CASSLSQGLPFGYTF. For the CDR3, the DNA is TGTGCCAGCAGCTTGTCTCAGGGGCTGCCCTTTGGCTACACCTTC.

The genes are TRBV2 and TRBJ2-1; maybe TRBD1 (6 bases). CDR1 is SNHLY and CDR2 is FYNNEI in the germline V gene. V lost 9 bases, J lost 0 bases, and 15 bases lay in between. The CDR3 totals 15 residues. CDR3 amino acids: CARGRGAGSYNEQFF. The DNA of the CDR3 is TGTGCCAGGGGCAGGGGAGCAGGCTCCTACAATGAGCAGTTCTTC.

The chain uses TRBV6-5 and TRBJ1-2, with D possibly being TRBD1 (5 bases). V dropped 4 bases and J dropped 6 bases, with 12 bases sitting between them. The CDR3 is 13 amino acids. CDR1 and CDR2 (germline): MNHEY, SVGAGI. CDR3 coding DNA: TGTGCCAGCAGTTTCTACTCAGGGAATGGCTACACCTTC. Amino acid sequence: CASSFYSGNGYTF.

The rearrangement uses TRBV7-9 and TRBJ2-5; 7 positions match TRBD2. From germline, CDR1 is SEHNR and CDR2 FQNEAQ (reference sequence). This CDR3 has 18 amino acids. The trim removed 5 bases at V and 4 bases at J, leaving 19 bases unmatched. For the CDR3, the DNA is TGTGCCAGCAGCAGCGGGGTGGCTAGCGGTAGAGGTAGAGAGACCCAGTACTTC. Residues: CASSSGVASGRGRETQYF.

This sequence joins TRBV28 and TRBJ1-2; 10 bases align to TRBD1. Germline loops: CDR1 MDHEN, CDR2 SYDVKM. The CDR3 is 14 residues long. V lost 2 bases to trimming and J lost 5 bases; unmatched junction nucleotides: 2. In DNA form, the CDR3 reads TGTGCCAGCAGTTTACTGGGACAGGGGTATGGCTACACCTTC. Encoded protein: CASSLLGQGYGYTF.

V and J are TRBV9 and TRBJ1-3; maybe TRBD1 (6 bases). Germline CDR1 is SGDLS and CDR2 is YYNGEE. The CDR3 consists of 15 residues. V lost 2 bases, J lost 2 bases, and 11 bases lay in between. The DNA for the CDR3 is TGTGCCAGCAGCGTTAACACAGGGCCTGGAAACACCATATATTTT. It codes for CASSVNTGPGNTIYF.

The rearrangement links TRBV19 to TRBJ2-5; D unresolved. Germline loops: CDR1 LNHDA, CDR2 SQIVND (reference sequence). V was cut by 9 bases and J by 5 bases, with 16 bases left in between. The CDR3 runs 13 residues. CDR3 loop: CASDDPNAETQYF. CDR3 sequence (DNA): TGTGCCAGCGATGACCCCAATGCGGAGACCCAGTACTTC. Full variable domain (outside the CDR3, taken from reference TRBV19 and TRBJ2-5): DGGITQSPKYLFRKEGQNVTLSCEQNLNHDAMYWYRQDPGQGLRLIYYSQIVNDFQKGDIAEGYSVSREKKESFPLTVTSAQKNPTAFYLCASDDPNAETQYFGPGTRLLVL.

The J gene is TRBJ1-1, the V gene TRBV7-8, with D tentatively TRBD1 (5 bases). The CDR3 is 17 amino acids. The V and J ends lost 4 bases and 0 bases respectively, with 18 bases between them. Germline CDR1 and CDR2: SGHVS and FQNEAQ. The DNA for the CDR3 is TGTGCCAGCAGCTCGGGCCCCGGGGGTTGGATGAACACTGAAGCTTTCTTT. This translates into CASSSGPGGWMNTEAFF.

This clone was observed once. DNA for the CDR3: TGTGCCAGCAGCCAAACTGGGGGTCCCCTAACGGATACGCAGTATTTT. Protein product: CASSQTGGPLTDTQYF. The chain has TRBV5-6 and TRBJ2-3; possibly TRBD1 or TRBD2 for D (5 bases each). The CDR3 spans 16 residues. CDR1 SGHDT and CDR2 YYEEEE come from the germline V gene. V lost 4 bases and J 6 bases, leaving 21 bases between the germline ends.

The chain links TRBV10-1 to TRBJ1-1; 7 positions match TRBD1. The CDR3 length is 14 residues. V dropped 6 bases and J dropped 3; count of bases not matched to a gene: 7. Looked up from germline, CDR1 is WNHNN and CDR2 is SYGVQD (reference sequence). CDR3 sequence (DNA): TGCGCCAGCAGCCAGGACAGGCCCGACACTGAAGCTTTCTTT. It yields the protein CASSQDRPDTEAFF.

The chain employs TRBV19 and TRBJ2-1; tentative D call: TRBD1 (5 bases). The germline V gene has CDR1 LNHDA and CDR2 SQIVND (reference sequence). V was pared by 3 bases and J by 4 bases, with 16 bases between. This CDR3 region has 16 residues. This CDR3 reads CASSMTPVGEYNEQFF. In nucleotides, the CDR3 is TGTGCCAGTAGTATGACCCCTGTAGGGGAATACAATGAGCAGTTCTTC.

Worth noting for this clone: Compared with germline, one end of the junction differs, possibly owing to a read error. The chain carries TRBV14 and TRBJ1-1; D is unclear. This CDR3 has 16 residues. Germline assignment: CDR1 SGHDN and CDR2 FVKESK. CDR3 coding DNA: TGTGCCAGCAGCGAAGAAGAAGACACGCAAGGGACTGAAGCTTTCTTT. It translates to CASSEEEDTQGTEAFF.